Shown below are 16 T cell receptor beta chains from a single sample sequenced in a study of identical twins. TCRdb re-derived calls from the 5' RACE reads in MiXCR, one entry per CDR3 protein. Of under 900,000 distinct CDR3 sequences listed, roughly 18% are singletons. In addition, the sample was reused for a study of T cells expressing NK-cell markers.

The sequenced sample was PBMCs. Every receptor here comes from a woman under 30 in good health.

CDR3 sequence: CASSLAADSYEQYF. CDR3 nucleotides: TGTGCCAGCAGCTTAGCGGCCGACTCCTACGAGCAGTACTTC. J is TRBJ2-7 and V is TRBV6-5; D possibly corresponds to TRBD2 (6 bases). V lost 6 bases and J lost 0, with 12 bases in between. The CDR3 spans 14 residues. Germline CDR1 and CDR2: MNHEY and SVGAGI.

Only a few counts were recorded for this clonotype. This rearrangement joins TRBV24-1 to TRBJ2-1, with 7 bases lining up with TRBD1. CDR1 and CDR2 from the germline V gene are KGHDR and SFDVKD. The length of the CDR3 is 17 residues. Germline trimming cut 0 bases from V and 7 bases from J; bases unmatched to any gene: 11. The CDR3 DNA is TGTGCCACCAGTGATTTGCACAGGGGTTCGGTAAGGAATGAGCAGTTCTTC. This translates into CATSDLHRGSVRNEQFF.

The chain links TRBV5-6 to TRBJ2-7; tentatively, D is TRBD1 (7 bases). Germline values: CDR1 SGHDT, CDR2 YYEEEE. Trimming removed 1 base at V and 0 bases at J, with 14 bases between. The CDR3 covers 16 residues. The CDR3 DNA reads as TGTGCCAGCAGCTTGAATCAGGGGGGATACTCCTACGAGCAGTACTTC. Its protein is CASSLNQGGYSYEQYF.

This clonotype appeared a few times. The rearrangement uses TRBV5-1 and TRBJ2-1; 9 positions agree with TRBD2. This CDR3 contains 15 residues. Germline lookup yields CDR1 SGHRS and CDR2 YFSETQ. V dropped 4 bases and J dropped 4; count of bases not matched to a gene: 6. In DNA, the CDR3 is TGCGCCAGCAGCCCCTGGACTAGCGATTACAATGAGCAGTTCTTC. This encodes CASSPWTSDYNEQFF. Supplemented by reference TRBV5-1 and TRBJ2-1, the full variable domain reads KAGVTQTPRYLIKTRGQQVTLSCSPISGHRSVSWYQQTPGQGLQFLFEYFSETQRNKGNFPGRFSGRQFSNSRSEMNVSTLELGDSALYLCASSPWTSDYNEQFFGPGTRLTVL.

This clonotype was seen repeatedly, ten times or more. V is TRBV5-1 and J is TRBJ2-1; possible D gene TRBD1, 5 bases. Trimming pared 0 bases from V and 2 bases from J, leaving 9 bases between. The CDR3 loop spans 15 amino acids. The germline gives CDR1 SGHRS, CDR2 YFSETQ. The CDR3 region has the DNA TGCGCCAGCAGCTTGGGACAGTGGACCTACAATGAGCAGTTCTTC. It specifies CASSLGQWTYNEQFF. Variable domain in full (rest from reference TRBV5-1 and TRBJ2-1): KAGVTQTPRYLIKTRGQQVTLSCSPISGHRSVSWYQQTPGQGLQFLFEYFSETQRNKGNFPGRFSGRQFSNSRSEMNVSTLELGDSALYLCASSLGQWTYNEQFFGPGTRLTVL.

This clonotype was counted a few times. The chain links TRBV5-6 to TRBJ2-3; TRBD2 matches 8 bases. Germline V gene data show CDR1 as SGHDT and CDR2 as YYEEEE. CDR3 length equals 16 residues. V was clipped by 3 bases and J by 3 bases; unmatched bases: 9. The CDR3 sequence: CASSWGLGGTTDTQYF. CDR3 sequence (DNA): TGTGCCAGCAGCTGGGGACTAGGTGGAACAACAGATACGCAGTATTTT.

A few counts support this clonotype. The chain is built from TRBV9 and TRBJ2-1, with D hard to call. This CDR3 has 14 residues. Trimming pared 9 bases from V and 0 bases from J, leaving 13 bases between. Germline loops: CDR1 SGDLS, CDR2 YYNGEE. The CDR3 region is CAKPDVSSYNEQFF. The CDR3 region has the DNA TGTGCCAAGCCGGACGTTAGCTCCTACAATGAGCAGTTCTTC.

A note on this clonotype: The junction departs from germline at one end; a sequencing error may be responsible. The chain is built from TRBV11-2 and TRBJ2-1, with 7 bases matching TRBD2. The CDR3 contains 16 residues. CDR1 and CDR2 from the germline V gene are SGHAT and FQNNGV. CDR3 coding DNA: TGTGCCAGCAGGTTAGCGGGTTGGGGATCTTACAATGAGCAGTTCTTC. Amino acids: CASRLAGWGSYNEQFF.

The chain links TRBV12-3 or TRBV12-4 to TRBJ2-7; 12 bases agree with TRBD2. CDR3 length equals 14 residues. V gave up 7 bases and J gave up 9 bases; unmatched junction bases: 10. The CDR3 region has the DNA TGTGCCAGCATTGTGGCTAGCGGGAGGGCAGCGCAGTACTTC. Its translation: CASIVASGRAAQYF.

This clonotype was detected only a few times. The genes are TRBV20-1 and TRBJ2-7; no clear D. CDR1 is DFQATT and CDR2 is SNEGSKA in the germline V gene (reference sequence). The CDR3 loop spans 11 amino acids. Trimming pared 1 base from V and 6 bases from J, leaving 7 bases between. The DNA of the CDR3 is TGCAGTGCTAGAGTGGTGACCGAGCAGTACTTC. This gives the protein CSARVVTEQYF.

Worth noting for this clonotype: An end of the junction does not agree with germline; a read error may underlie this. This chain joins TRBV18 and TRBJ2-7; weak D call: TRBD1 (6 bases). From germline, CDR1 is KGHSH and CDR2 LQKENI. There are 14 residues in the CDR3. This CDR3 reads CASSPRGGSHEQYF. DNA for the CDR3: TGTGCCAGCTCACCGCGTGGGGGCTCCCACGAGCAGTACTTC. The full variable domain, its missing parts supplied by reference TRBV18 and TRBJ2-7, is NAGVMQNPRHLVRRRGQEARLRCSPMKGHSHVYWYRQLPEEGLKFMVYLQKENIIDESGMPKERFSAEFPKEGPSILRIQQVVRGDSAAYFCASSPRGGSHEQYFGPGTRLTVT.

This clonotype was observed a handful of times. This chain uses TRBV7-8 with TRBJ2-1; 7 positions match TRBD2. The length of the CDR3 is 14 residues. V lost 7 bases to trimming and J lost 2 bases; unmatched junction nucleotides: 5. Germline V gives CDR1 SGHVS, CDR2 FQNEAQ. The CDR3 DNA reads as TGTGCCAGCAACGGACGGGGGGCCTACAATGAGCAGTTCTTC. Encoded protein: CASNGRGAYNEQFF.

This clonotype has a count of ten or more. The chain has TRBV20-1 and TRBJ1-5; D uncertain. The V end lost 0 bases, the J end lost 9 bases, and 15 bases lay between the germline ends. There are 14 residues in the CDR3. Germline CDR1 DFQATT, CDR2 SNEGSKA (reference sequence). The CDR3 nucleotides read TGCAGTGCTAGAGATCCCGAGGCGGGCCTGCCCCAGCATTTT. Amino acid sequence: CSARDPEAGLPQHF.

This clonotype was seen a few times. The chain uses TRBV7-8 and TRBJ2-7; TRBD1 matches 9 bases. The CDR3 has 14 amino acids. Germline-derived CDR1 and CDR2 are SGHVS and FQNEAQ. V was pared by 3 bases and J by 3 bases, with 3 bases of the junction left unmatched. CDR3 protein: CASSFSGQGYEQYF. Written as DNA, the CDR3 is TGTGCCAGCAGCTTTTCGGGACAGGGCTACGAGCAGTACTTC.

This clonotype occurred a few times. The gene calls are TRBV13 and TRBJ1-2; 7 bases align to TRBD1. Per germline, CDR1 PRHDT and CDR2 FYEKMQ (reference sequence). The CDR3 loop spans 15 amino acids. The trim removed 4 bases at V and 0 bases at J, leaving 5 bases unmatched. CDR3 loop: CASSSGTATNYGYTF. For the CDR3, the DNA is TGTGCCAGCAGCTCCGGGACAGCCACTAACTATGGCTACACCTTC.

This clonotype was seen only a few times. Written as DNA, the CDR3 is TGTGCCACCAGTGCGGGACTAGCGTCGTCAGATACGCAGTATTTT. Its translation is CATSAGLASSDTQYF. The chain uses TRBV24-1 and TRBJ2-3; 10 bases map to TRBD2. Trimming took 5 bases from V and 4 from J; bases not matched to a gene: 5. This CDR3 has 15 amino acids. Germline CDR1 KGHDR, CDR2 SFDVKD.